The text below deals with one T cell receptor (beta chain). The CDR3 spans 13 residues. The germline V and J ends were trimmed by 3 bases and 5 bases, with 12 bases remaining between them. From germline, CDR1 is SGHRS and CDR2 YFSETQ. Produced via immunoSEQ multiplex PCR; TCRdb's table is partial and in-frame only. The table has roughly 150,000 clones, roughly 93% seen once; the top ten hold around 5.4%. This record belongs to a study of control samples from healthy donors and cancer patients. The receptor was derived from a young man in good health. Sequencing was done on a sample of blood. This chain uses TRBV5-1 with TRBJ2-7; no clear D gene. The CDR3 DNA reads TGCGCCAGCAGCTCCCTTCTTGGGGACGAGCAGTACTTC. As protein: CASSSLLGDEQYF.